The clone carrying this T cell receptor beta chain appeared a few times. As yet, its antigen is unknown. This specimen belongs to a study of vaccination and CD4 T cells after COVID-19. Across the whole study: Cells were stimulated with overlapping spike peptides from SARS-CoV-2, HCoV-NL63, HCoV-OC43 and HCoV-229E.

Sequencing of the DNA from cultured CD4+ T cells was carried out with the Oncomine TCR Beta short-read assay. TCRdb recomputed calls from the PCR reads with MiXCR, one row per CDR3 protein. Of 8,500 to 9,500 distinct CDR3 sequences in the sample, 60% to 70% were seen once. Indicated treatment: roughly ten-day PBMC culture with coronavirus spike peptide pools or control peptides (ViraFEST assay). ViraFEST grew antigen-specific T cells using peptide pools, then sequenced TCRs. Sequencing input: CD4+ T cells from blood, cultured in vitro. The receptor was isolated from a human donor who had recovered from COVID-19.

Here the CDR3 reads CAISADRDEETQYF. CDR3 nucleotide sequence: TGTGCCATCTCAGCGGACAGGGACGAAGAGACCCAGTACTTC. This chain links TRBV10-3 with TRBJ2-5; TRBD1 matches at 8 bases. V lost 8 bases and J lost 3; bases outside the gene matches: 8. Germline CDR1 and CDR2: ENHRY and SYGVKD. There are 14 residues in the CDR3.